The 27 T cell receptor beta chains given below trace back to one sample, sequenced in a study of blood T cell repertoires in COVID-19. Here immunoSEQ multiplex PCR was the method, and the copy in TCRdb shows in-frame clones only, minus some. Of roughly 130,000 clones detected, just under 80% appear once; the ten largest clones hold more than 15%. The sequencing sample was made of peripheral blood. The receptors here all came from a man aged 55-75 years with active or convalescent COVID-19.

The table lists this clone with a few counts. V usage is TRBV28 and J usage is TRBJ2-7; D is ambiguous. CDR1 is MDHEN and CDR2 is SYDVKM in the germline V gene. Trimming took 5 bases from V and 0 from J, leaving 14 bases between them. This CDR3 is built from 15 residues. CDR3 protein: CASSTSGFSSYEQYF. The CDR3 DNA follows: TGTGCCAGCAGTACTTCCGGGTTTAGCTCCTACGAGCAGTACTTC.

The sample holds one count of this clone. The rearrangement uses TRBV28 and TRBJ2-7, with TRBD1 matching over 7 bases. Per the germline V gene, CDR1 is MDHEN and CDR2 is SYDVKM. After removal of 6 bases from V and 0 bases from J, the junction contained 8 bases not matched to a gene. The CDR3 spans 15 residues. DNA for the CDR3: TGTGCCAGCAGCCTATCCGGGACAGACTCCTACGAGCAGTACTTC. Its protein product is CASSLSGTDSYEQYF.

The chain joins TRBV19 to TRBJ2-2, with D possibly TRBD2 on 6 matching bases. V gave up 11 bases and J gave up 2 bases, with 15 bases separating them. CDR1 LNHDA and CDR2 SQIVND come from the germline V gene (reference sequence). This CDR3 region has 14 residues. CDR3 residues: CASEGLLNTGELFF. CDR3 bases: TGTGCCTCCGAGGGACTTCTAAACACCGGGGAGCTGTTTTTT.

The chain employs TRBV27 and TRBJ1-2; 11 bases line up with TRBD1. Germline-derived CDR1 and CDR2 are MNHEY and SMNVEV (reference sequence). This CDR3 has 13 residues. The V gene end was trimmed by 11 bases and the J gene end by 2 bases; junction bases not matched to a gene: 4. The CDR3 DNA reads as TGTGCCGGACAGGGGGCCCCCAACTATGGCTACACCTTC. Amino acids: CAGQGAPNYGYTF.

This sequence joins TRBV27 and TRBJ1-5; maybe TRBD1 (5 bases). The CDR3 contains 14 residues. The V and J ends lost 2 bases and 7 bases respectively, with 12 bases between them. Germline-derived CDR1 and CDR2 are MNHEY and SMNVEV (reference sequence). CDR3 DNA sequence: TGTGCCAGCAGTTTAAGGGCAGGGAAACAGCCCCAGCATTTT. This translates into CASSLRAGKQPQHF.

This clone appeared a single time. V is TRBV5-1 and J is TRBJ2-2, with TRBD1 matching 7 bases. J lost 5 bases, V lost 3 bases, and 13 bases had no gene match. The CDR3 totals 17 residues. Germline CDR1 and CDR2: SGHRS and YFSETQ. CDR3 region: CASSWGGFGQATGELFF. In DNA form, the CDR3 reads TGCGCCAGCAGCTGGGGCGGTTTTGGACAGGCAACCGGGGAGCTGTTTTTT.

In this sample, this clone turned up once. The CDR3 reads CATSRGRGDHNEQFF. CDR3 nucleotides: TGTGCCACCAGCAGGGGGCGGGGGGATCACAATGAGCAGTTCTTC. V and J are TRBV15 and TRBJ2-1; 8 bases are a match to TRBD2. The ends lost 3 bases at V and 5 bases at J; junction bases unmatched: 6. From germline, CDR1 is LNHNV and CDR2 YYDKDF (reference sequence). CDR3 size: 15 residues.

The rearrangement links TRBV7-2 to TRBJ2-7; D is uncertain. The germline V and J ends were trimmed by 5 bases and 2 bases, with 13 bases remaining between them. This CDR3 has 14 residues. Germline V gene sequence: CDR1 SGHTA, CDR2 FQGNSA. The CDR3 DNA reads TGTGCCAGCAGCCGCGGTTGGCCCACCTACGAGCAGTACTTC. Protein: CASSRGWPTYEQYF.

The chain uses TRBV19 and TRBJ2-7; TRBD2 might be the D (6 bases). The germline V and J ends were trimmed by 6 bases and 3 bases, with 15 bases remaining between them. The CDR3 is 14 amino acids. CDR1 LNHDA and CDR2 SQIVND come from the germline V gene (reference sequence). The CDR3 loop is CASSLGVGGYEQYF. The CDR3 region has the DNA TGTGCCAGTAGCTTGGGCGTCGGGGGCTACGAGCAGTACTTC.

The chain has TRBV28 and TRBJ2-7; 7 nucleotides align to TRBD1. Germline V gene data show CDR1 as MDHEN and CDR2 as SYDVKM. CDR3 size: 15 residues. Trimming removed 7 bases from V and 4 bases from J; junction bases left unmatched: 13. CDR3 amino acids: CASKWGDRVGYEQYF. CDR3 DNA: TGTGCCAGCAAATGGGGAGACAGGGTCGGGTACGAGCAGTACTTC.

The rearrangement joins TRBV15 to TRBJ2-1; 8 nucleotides match TRBD2. This CDR3 comprises 16 residues. Germline values: CDR1 LNHNV, CDR2 YYDKDF (reference sequence). Losses at the gene ends were 5 bases for V and 8 bases for J; bases not matched to a gene: 14. The CDR3 protein is CATSSYGSGGPDEQFF. The CDR3, as DNA: TGTGCCACCAGCTCCTACGGGTCGGGAGGGCCGGATGAGCAGTTCTTC.

The genes are TRBV3-1 (or the pseudogene TRBV3-2) and TRBJ1-5; the D gene is possibly TRBD1 (5 bases). CDR3 size: 15 residues. The germline V gene has CDR1 LGHDT and CDR2 YNNKEL (reference sequence). The V gene lost 0 bases and the J gene lost 3 bases, with 9 bases spanning the gap. As DNA, the CDR3 is TGTGCCAGCAGCCAAGATATACAGGACAATCAGCCCCAGCATTTT. Protein sequence: CASSQDIQDNQPQHF.

The chain is built from TRBV5-1 and TRBJ2-7; no reliable D call. V was pared by 0 bases and J by 2 bases, with 9 bases between. This CDR3 contains 14 residues. Germline V gene sequence: CDR1 SGHRS, CDR2 YFSETQ. The CDR3 region has the DNA TGCGCCAGCAGCTTGGATTCTCGAGCCTACGAGCAGTACTTC. This encodes CASSLDSRAYEQYF. The entire variable domain, with the rest obtained from reference TRBV5-1 and TRBJ2-7, is as follows: KAGVTQTPRYLIKTRGQQVTLSCSPISGHRSVSWYQQTPGQGLQFLFEYFSETQRNKGNFPGRFSGRQFSNSRSEMNVSTLELGDSALYLCASSLDSRAYEQYFGPGTRLTVT.

This chain links TRBV13 with TRBJ2-2, with 12 bases matching TRBD2. V shed 6 bases, J shed 0 bases, and the junction held 5 bases outside the gene matches. The CDR3 extends over 17 amino acids. Germline assignment: CDR1 PRHDT and CDR2 FYEKMQ (reference sequence). CDR3 DNA: TGTGCCAGCAGATTCGGACTAGCGGGGCCGAACACCGGGGAGCTGTTTTTT. Translated: CASRFGLAGPNTGELFF.

Of note for this clone: Its ends do not fully match the called genes, so a read error is possible. The chain joins TRBV2 to TRBJ2-7, with D perhaps TRBD1 (6 bases). Germline V gene sequence: CDR1 SNHLY, CDR2 FYNNEI. The CDR3 extends over 13 amino acids. The CDR3 DNA follows: TGTGCCAACAGTGAAGGCAGGGGATACGAGCAGTACTTC. This gives the protein CANSEGRGYEQYF.

This chain uses TRBV6-5 with TRBJ2-1; TRBD1 agrees at 7 bases. Trimming at V came to 11 bases and at J to 5 bases, leaving 15 bases not matched to a gene. CDR3 length equals 15 residues. From germline, CDR1 is MNHEY and CDR2 SVGAGI. CDR3 DNA sequence: TGTGCCTCTTTGAGGGGGCTTACGGCTGACAATGAGCAGTTCTTC. Its protein product is CASLRGLTADNEQFF.

The chain uses TRBV30 and TRBJ1-1; 7 bases line up with TRBD1. The CDR3 has 13 amino acids. Germline CDR1 reads GTSNPN; CDR2 reads SVGIG (reference sequence). The V gene end was trimmed by 5 bases and the J gene end by 1 base; junction bases not matched to a gene: 4. The CDR3 sequence: CAWPRTGNTEAFF. The DNA of the CDR3 is TGTGCCTGGCCCAGGACAGGGAACACTGAAGCTTTCTTT.

This clone has only a few counts. This chain connects TRBV28 to TRBJ1-4; D call uncertain. Germline-derived CDR1 and CDR2 are MDHEN and SYDVKM. V gave up 3 bases and J gave up 5 bases, with 10 bases separating them. CDR3 length: 14 residues. The CDR3 here is CASSLRGANEKLFF. Here the CDR3 DNA reads TGTGCCAGCAGTTTGAGAGGCGCGAATGAAAAACTGTTTTTT.

This clone appeared a few times. V usage is TRBV18 and J usage is TRBJ2-3, with D tentatively TRBD2 (6 bases). The germline V and J ends were trimmed by 2 bases and 2 bases, with 14 bases remaining between them. The CDR3 contains 16 residues. Germline lookup yields CDR1 KGHSH and CDR2 LQKENI. The CDR3 spells CASSPGTEGVTDTQYF. CDR3 bases: TGTGCCAGCTCACCAGGGACGGAGGGAGTCACAGATACGCAGTATTTT.

A single count supports this clone. The chain recombines TRBV5-1 with TRBJ1-5, with D uncertain. Germline CDR1 reads SGHRS; CDR2 reads YFSETQ. Trimming pared 0 bases from V and 1 base from J, leaving 11 bases between. The CDR3 length is 16 residues. Here the CDR3 reads CASSLDGSTSNQPQHF. CDR3 nucleotides: TGCGCCAGCAGCTTGGACGGCTCGACAAGCAATCAGCCCCAGCATTTT.

The chain combines TRBV7-9 with TRBJ2-3; D uncertain. The V end was cut by 4 bases, the J end by 2 bases, with 4 bases between. Germline CDR1 reads SEHNR; CDR2 reads FQNEAQ (reference sequence). This CDR3 has 12 amino acids. In DNA, the CDR3 is TGTGCCAGCAGCTCTTACACAGATACGCAGTATTTT. Translation: CASSSYTDTQYF.

The gene calls are TRBV11-3 and TRBJ2-3, with 7 bases aligning to TRBD1. This CDR3 is 13 amino acids long. CDR1 and CDR2 (germline): SGHNT, YENEEA. The V and J ends lost 2 bases and 7 bases, in that order; junction bases with no gene match: 3. CDR3 loop: CASSLQGGNTQYF. As DNA, the CDR3 is TGTGCCAGCAGCTTACAAGGGGGCAATACGCAGTATTTT.

This clone has only a few counts. This chain uses TRBV5-8 with TRBJ2-2; TRBD1 agrees at 8 bases. With V trimmed by 4 bases and J by 4 bases, 6 bases remained unmatched. The CDR3 extends over 15 amino acids. Germline CDR1 reads SGHTS; CDR2 reads YDEGEE. CDR3 bases: TGTGCCAGCAGCCCCGGGACAGGAACCACCGGGGAGCTGTTTTTT. The encoded protein is CASSPGTGTTGELFF.

This clone was recorded at least ten times. The chain carries TRBV7-6 and TRBJ2-5; 8 nucleotides align to TRBD1. Trimming at V came to 0 bases and at J to 3 bases, leaving 9 bases not matched to a gene. This CDR3 has 17 amino acids. Germline V CDR1 and CDR2: SGHVS, FNYEAQ. The CDR3 coding sequence is TGTGCCAGCAGCTTAGCGTATCCAGGGGGCGGAAAAGAGACCCAGTACTTC. It translates to CASSLAYPGGGKETQYF.

This clone was seen once. The chain carries TRBV30 and TRBJ2-7; 7 bases line up with TRBD1. Germline CDR1 reads GTSNPN; CDR2 reads SVGIG (reference sequence). The trim removed 0 bases at V and 3 bases at J, leaving 11 bases unmatched. The CDR3 runs 16 residues. Here the CDR3 reads CAWSVGLTGIFYEQYF. For the CDR3, the DNA is TGTGCCTGGAGTGTAGGTTTGACAGGGATCTTCTACGAGCAGTACTTC.

The J gene is TRBJ2-3, the V gene TRBV18, with 7 positions matching TRBD2. V lost 3 bases and J lost 2; bases outside the gene matches: 8. The CDR3 sequence is 16 residues long. In germline, CDR1 is KGHSH, CDR2 LQKENI. The CDR3 sequence is CASSPIGGSFTDTQYF. CDR3 bases: TGTGCCAGCTCACCGATTGGCGGGAGTTTCACAGATACGCAGTATTTT.

This clone was seen more than once but under ten times. The chain is built from TRBV29-1 and TRBJ2-7; TRBD2 agrees at 12 bases. Germline loops: CDR1 SQVTM, CDR2 ANQGSEA. The CDR3 contains 15 residues. V was pared by 6 bases and J by 6 bases, with 12 bases of the junction left unmatched. CDR3 amino acids: CSVRSRTSGMSEQYF. CDR3 nucleotide sequence: TGCAGCGTGCGATCCAGGACTAGCGGGATGAGCGAGCAGTACTTC.